Shown below are 23 T cell receptor beta chains from a single sample sequenced in a study of blood T cell repertoires in COVID-19. The method was immunoSEQ multiplex PCR; TCRdb's version includes in-frame clones alone and lacks a portion of them. The sample gives tens of thousands of clones, 79% of which show up once; roughly 50% is in the top ten. Sequencing input: peripheral blood. The receptor set was obtained from a human donor in a cohort sampled during active COVID-19.

The V call is TRBV5-4, the J call TRBJ1-3; D perhaps matches TRBD1 (6 bases). This CDR3 spans 16 amino acids. Trimming left V 3 bases short and J 0 bases short, with 13 bases between. The germline CDR1 and CDR2 sequences are SGHNT and YYREEE (reference sequence). CDR3 nucleotide sequence: TGTGCCAGCAGCTCGGGGAACAGGGCCTCTGGAAACACCATATATTTT. As protein: CASSSGNRASGNTIYF.

This clone has just a few counts. The rearrangement links TRBV6-5 to TRBJ2-7, with 7 bases identical to TRBD2. The length of the CDR3 is 14 residues. Trimming at V came to 8 bases and at J to 0 bases, leaving 7 bases not matched to a gene. CDR1 and CDR2 (germline): MNHEY, SVGAGI. CDR3 loop: CASLRGDRSYEQYF. The CDR3 DNA follows: TGTGCCAGCCTACGGGGGGACCGCTCCTACGAGCAGTACTTC.

V gene TRBV30 combines with J gene TRBJ1-6; D call uncertain. The CDR3 runs 15 residues. V shed 0 bases and J shed 9 bases, with 15 bases lying between them. Germline CDR1 reads GTSNPN; CDR2 reads SVGIG (reference sequence). The chain's CDR3 is CAWSVRRPVGSPLHF. DNA of the CDR3: TGTGCCTGGAGTGTTAGGCGGCCCGTTGGTTCACCCCTCCACTTT.

V usage is TRBV5-6 and J usage is TRBJ1-6, with TRBD1 as a possible D gene (6 bases). In germline, CDR1 is SGHDT, CDR2 YYEEEE. V was pared by 6 bases and J by 3 bases, with 19 bases between. The CDR3 is made up of 17 amino acids. The DNA of the CDR3 is TGTGCCAGCAACCTTCCCGTTACGGGACACTATAATTCACCCCTCCACTTT. Translated: CASNLPVTGHYNSPLHF.

This clone was seen a few times. J is TRBJ2-2 and V is TRBV27, with TRBD2 as a possible D gene (5 bases). The CDR3 is 17 residues long. In germline, CDR1 is MNHEY, CDR2 SMNVEV (reference sequence). V lost 5 bases, J lost 4 bases, and 20 bases lay in between. CDR3 DNA: TGTGCCAGCAGTCCCAACCCTAGGCCGGGATCCACCGGGGAGCTGTTTTTT. This translates into CASSPNPRPGSTGELFF.

V usage is TRBV7-9 and J usage is TRBJ1-2, with a tentative D call TRBD1 (6 bases). The CDR3 spans 14 residues. Germline CDR1 SEHNR, CDR2 FQNEAQ (reference sequence). Between the trimmed V and J ends, which lost 5 bases and 10 bases, there was a span of 20 bases. The CDR3 region has the DNA TGTGCCAGCAGCCTGCAACAGGGACAAGGAGACTACACCTTC. It is translated as CASSLQQGQGDYTF.

This clone was counted only a few times. The chain has TRBV5-4 and TRBJ2-1, with TRBD2 matching 9 bases. V shed 4 bases and J 4 bases; nucleotides not matched to a gene: 6. This CDR3 has 15 amino acids. Germline values: CDR1 SGHNT, CDR2 YYREEE (reference sequence). The CDR3 is CASSRSGGNYNEQFF. Here the CDR3 DNA reads TGTGCCAGCAGCCGTAGCGGGGGAAATTACAATGAGCAGTTCTTC.

This chain uses TRBV19 with TRBJ2-7; 12 bases agree with TRBD2. The CDR3 is 15 residues long. Trimming at V came to 4 bases and at J to 2 bases, leaving 3 bases not matched to a gene. CDR1 and CDR2 from the germline V gene are LNHDA and SQIVND (reference sequence). CDR3 nucleotides: TGTGCCAGTAGTACACTAGCGGGAGGCACCTACGAGCAGTACTTC. This sequence encodes CASSTLAGGTYEQYF. Variable domain in full (rest from reference TRBV19 and TRBJ2-7): DGGITQSPKYLFRKEGQNVTLSCEQNLNHDAMYWYRQDPGQGLRLIYYSQIVNDFQKGDIAEGYSVSREKKESFPLTVTSAQKNPTAFYLCASSTLAGGTYEQYFGPGTRLTVT.

This chain uses TRBV5-5 with TRBJ1-5, with a tentative D call TRBD1 (5 bases). With 2 bases removed from V and 2 bases from J, the gap between germline ends came to 14 bases. CDR1 SGHKS and CDR2 YYEKEE come from the germline V gene (reference sequence). This CDR3 has 16 residues. For the CDR3, the DNA is TGTGCCAGCAGCTTAGGGGCCTCCTTAGGCAATCAGCCCCAGCATTTT. Translation gives CASSLGASLGNQPQHF.

J is TRBJ1-1 and V is TRBV7-9; D is possibly TRBD1 (6 bases). The V end was cut by 6 bases, the J end by 1 base, with 15 bases between. CDR3 length: 15 amino acids. Germline CDR1 SEHNR, CDR2 FQNEAQ (reference sequence). CDR3 nucleotides: TGTGCCAGCAGTCCGGGGGGGCGTACGAACACTGAAGCTTTCTTT. This encodes CASSPGGRTNTEAFF.

This sequence joins TRBV2 and TRBJ1-3; the D gene is possibly TRBD1 (5 bases). Trimming took off 4 bases at V and 1 base at J, with 8 bases between the two ends. The length of the CDR3 is 14 residues. CDR1 and CDR2 from the germline V gene are SNHLY and FYNNEI. The CDR3 region has the DNA TGTGCCAGCAGTGTCGACAGTTCTGGAAACACCATATATTTT. Protein: CASSVDSSGNTIYF.

The rearrangement joins TRBV2 to TRBJ2-1, with TRBD2 identical over 15 bases. CDR1 is SNHLY, CDR2 FYNNEI, per germline. With 6 bases clipped from V and 4 bases from J, the junction kept 4 bases outside the gene matches. The CDR3 spans 16 residues. The CDR3 loop reads CASSDGTSGRYNEQFF. CDR3 in DNA: TGTGCCAGCAGCGACGGGACTAGCGGGAGGTACAATGAGCAGTTCTTC.

The chain carries TRBV25-1 and TRBJ1-2, with D possibly matching TRBD1 (5 bases). The V gene's germline CDR1 is MGHDK and CDR2 SYGVNS. This CDR3 is 14 amino acids long. V lost 6 bases, J lost 3 bases, and 14 bases lay in between. The CDR3 protein is CASSPGGADYGYTF. DNA for the CDR3: TGTGCCAGCAGCCCAGGAGGGGCTGACTATGGCTACACCTTC.

CDR3 sequence reads: CASSLTGSGEYNEQFF. The CDR3 coding sequence is TGTGCCAGCAGTTTAACTGGTAGTGGGGAGTACAATGAGCAGTTCTTC. The chain couples TRBV27 to TRBJ2-1; a weak D match, TRBD2 (5 bases). Looked up from germline, CDR1 is MNHEY and CDR2 is SMNVEV (reference sequence). The CDR3 consists of 16 residues. V was shortened by 2 bases and J by 4 bases, with 15 bases between the two germline ends.

CDR3 region: CASSSSGRVLNEQFF. CDR3 DNA: TGTGCCAGCAGCTCTAGCGGGAGGGTTCTCAATGAGCAGTTCTTC. The chain uses TRBV3-1 (or the pseudogene TRBV3-2) and TRBJ2-1; TRBD2 matches at 12 bases. With V trimmed by 5 bases and J by 6 bases, 5 bases remained unmatched. CDR1 and CDR2 from the germline V gene are LGHDT and YNNKEL (reference sequence). The CDR3 loop spans 15 amino acids.

The CDR3 sequence: CASGGSFHEQFF. CDR3 bases: TGTGCCAGCGGAGGTAGCTTTCATGAGCAGTTCTTC. The chain employs TRBV3-1 (or the pseudogene TRBV3-2) and TRBJ2-1; possibly TRBD2 for D (5 bases). The CDR3 spans 12 residues. V lost 8 bases, J lost 8 bases, and 13 bases lay in between. Germline values: CDR1 LGHDT, CDR2 YNNKEL (reference sequence).

V and J are TRBV11-2 and TRBJ1-5; D not certain. Germline CDR1 reads SGHAT; CDR2 reads FQNNGV. Trimming stripped 5 bases from V and 1 base from J, with 9 bases between. The CDR3 length is 14 residues. This CDR3 reads CASSNAQSNQPQHF. The CDR3 coding sequence is TGTGCCAGCAGCAATGCACAGAGCAATCAGCCCCAGCATTTT.

The chain is built from TRBV5-1 and TRBJ2-3, with TRBD2 identical over 13 bases. In germline, CDR1 is SGHRS, CDR2 YFSETQ. The CDR3 is 17 residues long. V lost 0 bases, J lost 2 bases, and 3 bases stayed unmatched. The DNA of the CDR3 is TGCGCCAGCAGCTTGGGACTAGCGGGGGGACTCACAGATACGCAGTATTTT. As protein: CASSLGLAGGLTDTQYF. Complete variable domain (other parts from reference TRBV5-1 and TRBJ2-3): KAGVTQTPRYLIKTRGQQVTLSCSPISGHRSVSWYQQTPGQGLQFLFEYFSETQRNKGNFPGRFSGRQFSNSRSEMNVSTLELGDSALYLCASSLGLAGGLTDTQYFGPGTRLTVL.

The chain is built from TRBV19 and TRBJ2-7; 7 positions agree with TRBD2. After removal of 8 bases from V and 2 bases from J, the junction contained 12 bases not matched to a gene. The CDR3 sequence is 15 residues long. CDR1 and CDR2 (germline): LNHDA, SQIVND (reference sequence). DNA of the CDR3: TGTGCCAGTCAGTCGAAGGGGAGGGAACCCTACGAGCAGTACTTC. Translating it yields CASQSKGREPYEQYF.

On this clone itself: Other DNA sequences of this sample code for an identical CDR3. The chain is built from TRBV19 and TRBJ2-2; 7 bases fit TRBD2. The CDR3 is 15 residues long. After removal of 2 bases from V and 1 base from J, the junction contained 1 base not matched to a gene. Germline CDR1 reads LNHDA; CDR2 reads SQIVND (reference sequence). The CDR3: CASSIRGENTGELFF. The CDR3 nucleotides read TGTGCCAGTAGTATACGGGGGGAGAACACCGGGGAGCTGTTTTTT.

V is TRBV2 and J is TRBJ2-6; D unresolved. The CDR3 extends over 16 amino acids. Germline values: CDR1 SNHLY, CDR2 FYNNEI. The V end lost 3 bases, the J end lost 0 bases, and 9 bases lay between the germline ends. CDR3 in amino acids: CASSDRISSGANVLTF. The CDR3 DNA follows: TGTGCCAGCAGTGACAGGATCAGCTCTGGGGCCAACGTCCTGACTTTC. The whole variable domain, remainder taken from reference TRBV2 and TRBJ2-6, is EPEVTQTPSHQVTQMGQEVILRCVPISNHLYFYWYRQILGQKVEFLVSFYNNEISEKSEIFDDQFSVERPDGSNFTLKIRSTKLEDSAMYFCASSDRISSGANVLTFGAGSRLTVL.

The chain employs TRBV11-2 and TRBJ2-2; perhaps TRBD1 as D (5 bases). Germline CDR1 and CDR2: SGHAT and FQNNGV. This CDR3 comprises 13 residues. Trimming cost V 4 bases and J 4 bases, with 7 bases left between them. The CDR3 protein is CASSSQGTGELFF. CDR3 nucleotides: TGTGCCAGCAGCTCCCAGGGCACCGGGGAGCTGTTTTTT.

This rearrangement joins TRBV29-1 to TRBJ2-6; 11 bases agree with TRBD1. Per the germline V gene, CDR1 is SQVTM and CDR2 is ANQGSEA. J lost 9 bases, V lost 6 bases, and 4 bases had no gene match. The CDR3 runs 13 residues. As DNA, the CDR3 is TGCAGCGTGGACAGGGGGCAGGGCAACGTCCTGACTTTC. Its translation is CSVDRGQGNVLTF.